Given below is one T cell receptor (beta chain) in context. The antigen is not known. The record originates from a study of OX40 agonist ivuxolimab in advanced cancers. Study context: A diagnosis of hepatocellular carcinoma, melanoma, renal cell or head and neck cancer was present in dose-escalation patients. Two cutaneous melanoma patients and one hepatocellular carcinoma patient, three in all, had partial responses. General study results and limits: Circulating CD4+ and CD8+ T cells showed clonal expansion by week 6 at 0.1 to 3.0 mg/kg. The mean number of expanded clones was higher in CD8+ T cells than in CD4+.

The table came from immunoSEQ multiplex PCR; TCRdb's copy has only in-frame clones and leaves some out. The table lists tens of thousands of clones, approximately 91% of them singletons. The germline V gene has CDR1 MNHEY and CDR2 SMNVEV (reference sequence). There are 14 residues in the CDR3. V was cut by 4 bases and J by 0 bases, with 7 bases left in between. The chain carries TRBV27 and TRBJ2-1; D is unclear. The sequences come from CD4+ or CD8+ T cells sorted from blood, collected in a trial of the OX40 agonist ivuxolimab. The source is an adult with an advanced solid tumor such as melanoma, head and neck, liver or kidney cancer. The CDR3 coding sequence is TGTGCCAGCAGTTCCCGTTACTCCTACAATGAGCAGTTCTTC. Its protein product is CASSSRYSYNEQFF.